These 18 T cell receptor beta chains originate from one sample sequenced in a study of siplizumab effects on memory and regulatory T cells. Using immunoSEQ multiplex PCR, the repertoire was profiled, and TCRdb retains in-frame clones only, with some absent. The repertoire consists of some 100,000 clones, with roughly nine tenths occurring once and the leading ten covering approximately 0.71%. Sequencing input: Tregs sorted from blood. Receptor source: a human donor in good health.

The chain has TRBV2 and TRBJ2-3, with D possibly matching TRBD1 (6 bases). V dropped 6 bases and J dropped 8 bases, with 18 bases sitting between them. This CDR3 comprises 14 residues. Germline CDR1 and CDR2: SNHLY and FYNNEI. This CDR3 is CASSGQLLLGTQYF. DNA of the CDR3: TGTGCCAGCAGCGGACAGCTTCTGCTTGGTACGCAGTATTTT.

The rearrangement uses TRBV5-5 and TRBJ1-1, with 7 bases matching TRBD1. The ends lost 3 bases at V and 1 base at J; junction bases unmatched: 9. The CDR3 spans 16 residues. The germline V gene encodes CDR1 SGHKS and CDR2 YYEKEE (reference sequence). The CDR3 here is CASSWAPPGGNTEAFF. In DNA form, the CDR3 reads TGTGCCAGCAGCTGGGCCCCTCCAGGGGGGAACACTGAAGCTTTCTTT. The whole variable domain, filled in from reference TRBV5-5 and TRBJ1-1, reads DAGVTQSPTHLIKTRGQQVTLRCSPISGHKSVSWYQQVLGQGPQFIFQYYEKEERGRGNFPDRFSARQFPNYSSELNVNALLLGDSALYLCASSWAPPGGNTEAFFGQGTRLTVV.

The chain joins TRBV5-4 to TRBJ2-3; the D gene is possibly TRBD2 (6 bases). CDR1 and CDR2 (germline): SGHNT, YYREEE (reference sequence). Trimming removed 0 bases from V and 4 bases from J, with 12 bases in between. The CDR3 consists of 15 residues. CDR3 sequence reads: CASSLGTGAADTQYF. The CDR3 DNA sequence: TGTGCCAGCAGCTTGGGGACGGGAGCGGCAGATACGCAGTATTTT.

V and J are TRBV11-2 and TRBJ2-7; D uncertain. Germline assignment: CDR1 SGHAT and CDR2 FQNNGV. The length of the CDR3 is 13 residues. Trimming pared 6 bases from V and 2 bases from J, leaving 11 bases between. CDR3 DNA: TGTGCCAGCAGAGAAGCCGGACCCTACGAGCAGTACTTC. Translating gives CASREAGPYEQYF.

The chain combines TRBV11-2 with TRBJ2-1; TRBD1 matches 7 bases. Germline trimming cut 5 bases from V and 6 bases from J; bases unmatched to any gene: 7. The CDR3 covers 14 residues. The germline V gene encodes CDR1 SGHAT and CDR2 FQNNGV. The CDR3 region has the DNA TGTGCCAGCAGCCTTAGACAGGGATCCAATGAGCAGTTCTTC. It yields the protein CASSLRQGSNEQFF.

The sample holds one count of this clone. V gene TRBV28 combines with J gene TRBJ2-3; D gene uncertain. V was shortened by 5 bases and J by 2 bases, with 8 bases between the two germline ends. Germline CDR1 and CDR2: MDHEN and SYDVKM. This CDR3 spans 13 amino acids. The CDR3 DNA follows: TGTGCCAGCAGTCAAGGGAACACAGATACGCAGTATTTT. It encodes CASSQGNTDTQYF.

V is TRBV6-5 and J is TRBJ2-7, with no clear D. Trimming cost V 10 bases and J 3 bases, with 13 bases left between them. The CDR3 totals 12 residues. The germline V gene has CDR1 MNHEY and CDR2 SVGAGI. The CDR3 DNA reads as TGTGCCACTAGTCGGGCTGGCTACGAGCAGTACTTC. Protein product: CATSRAGYEQYF.

This chain links TRBV5-1 with TRBJ1-5; possibly TRBD1 for D (6 bases). V lost 2 bases and J lost 7, with 13 bases in between. The V gene's germline CDR1 is SGHRS and CDR2 YFSETQ. CDR3 length equals 14 residues. In nucleotides, the CDR3 is TGCGCCAGCAGCTTAGGGGGAGAGGGACAGCCCCAGCATTTT. It codes for CASSLGGEGQPQHF.

The V and J genes are TRBV11-2 and TRBJ2-7; the D is unclear. Germline V gene sequence: CDR1 SGHAT, CDR2 FQNNGV. The CDR3 has 14 amino acids. Trimming left V 2 bases short and J 4 bases short, with 12 bases between. For the CDR3, the DNA is TGTGCCAGCAGCTTATCACCCAGGAGATACGAGCAGTACTTC. Its protein is CASSLSPRRYEQYF.

V and J are TRBV27 and TRBJ2-2; the D gene is possibly TRBD1 (6 bases). This CDR3 is built from 16 residues. Germline V CDR1 and CDR2: MNHEY, SMNVEV (reference sequence). V was trimmed by 4 bases and J by 8 bases, leaving 20 bases between them. CDR3 sequence: CASSSLRTAQAGELFF. CDR3 DNA: TGTGCCAGCAGTTCCCTCCGGACAGCTCAGGCGGGGGAGCTGTTTTTT.

The CDR3 region has the DNA TGTGCCAGCAGCCCTCGCTGGGGTACGGCTGGCTACACCTTC. Its protein product is CASSPRWGTAGYTF. The rearrangement links TRBV2 to TRBJ1-2; D gene uncertain. The CDR3 consists of 14 residues. Trimming removed 6 bases at V and 7 bases at J, with 18 bases between. The germline CDR1 and CDR2 sequences are SNHLY and FYNNEI.

The V call is TRBV6-6, the J call TRBJ2-7, with D maybe TRBD2 (7 bases). This CDR3 comprises 15 residues. Germline lookup yields CDR1 MNHNY and CDR2 SVGAGI (reference sequence). V was cut by 6 bases and J by 0 bases, with 15 bases left in between. The CDR3 loop reads CASSKGGGYSYEQYF. The CDR3 DNA sequence: TGTGCCAGCAGCAAGGGGGGGGGCTACTCCTACGAGCAGTACTTC.

The gene calls are TRBV11-3 and TRBJ1-1; TRBD1 matches at 10 bases. V was clipped by 5 bases and J by 5 bases; unmatched bases: 5. Germline CDR1 is SGHNT and CDR2 is YENEEA. The CDR3 totals 14 residues. The CDR3 sequence: CASSPGDRGTEAFF. DNA for the CDR3: TGTGCCAGCAGCCCGGGGGACAGGGGAACTGAAGCTTTCTTT.

V usage is TRBV5-6 and J usage is TRBJ2-2, with no clear D. Trimming cost V 2 bases and J 5 bases, with 7 bases left between them. Per the germline V gene, CDR1 is SGHDT and CDR2 is YYEEEE. The CDR3 has 13 residues. CDR3 in amino acids: CASSFTGTGELFF. CDR3 coding DNA: TGTGCCAGCAGCTTTACTGGGACCGGGGAGCTGTTTTTT.

CDR3 sequence reads: CASSLQKTQYF. For the CDR3, the DNA is TGTGCCAGCAGTTTGCAGAAGACCCAGTACTTC. The chain recombines TRBV28 with TRBJ2-5; D is unclear. Germline-derived CDR1 and CDR2 are MDHEN and SYDVKM. The CDR3 is 11 amino acids. V dropped 3 bases and J dropped 6 bases, with 5 bases sitting between them.

The chain employs TRBV27 and TRBJ2-7; D perhaps matches TRBD2 (5 bases). CDR1 and CDR2 (germline): MNHEY, SMNVEV (reference sequence). V shed 2 bases and J shed 7 bases, with 12 bases lying between them. The CDR3 extends over 13 amino acids. The CDR3 here is CASSLGLAMEQYF. The CDR3 region has the DNA TGTGCCAGCAGTTTAGGACTTGCCATGGAGCAGTACTTC.

This clone is a singleton in its sample. The chain recombines TRBV28 with TRBJ2-1, with 9 bases fitting TRBD1. Germline-derived CDR1 and CDR2 are MDHEN and SYDVKM. V was clipped by 5 bases and J by 12 bases; unmatched bases: 11. This CDR3 is 14 amino acids long. This chain's CDR3 is CASSPSRDRARQFF. CDR3 nucleotide sequence: TGTGCCAGCAGTCCGTCCCGGGACAGGGCTCGGCAGTTCTTC.

The chain links TRBV19 to TRBJ2-7; D might be TRBD1 (6 bases). Germline V gene data show CDR1 as LNHDA and CDR2 as SQIVND (reference sequence). The ends were cut back, 0 bases at V and 0 bases at J, with 9 bases in the middle. CDR3 size: 15 residues. The CDR3: CASSIDQGSSYEQYF. CDR3 nucleotides: TGTGCCAGTAGTATAGATCAGGGGAGCTCCTACGAGCAGTACTTC. The full variable domain, rest sourced from reference TRBV19 and TRBJ2-7, is DGGITQSPKYLFRKEGQNVTLSCEQNLNHDAMYWYRQDPGQGLRLIYYSQIVNDFQKGDIAEGYSVSREKKESFPLTVTSAQKNPTAFYLCASSIDQGSSYEQYFGPGTRLTVT.